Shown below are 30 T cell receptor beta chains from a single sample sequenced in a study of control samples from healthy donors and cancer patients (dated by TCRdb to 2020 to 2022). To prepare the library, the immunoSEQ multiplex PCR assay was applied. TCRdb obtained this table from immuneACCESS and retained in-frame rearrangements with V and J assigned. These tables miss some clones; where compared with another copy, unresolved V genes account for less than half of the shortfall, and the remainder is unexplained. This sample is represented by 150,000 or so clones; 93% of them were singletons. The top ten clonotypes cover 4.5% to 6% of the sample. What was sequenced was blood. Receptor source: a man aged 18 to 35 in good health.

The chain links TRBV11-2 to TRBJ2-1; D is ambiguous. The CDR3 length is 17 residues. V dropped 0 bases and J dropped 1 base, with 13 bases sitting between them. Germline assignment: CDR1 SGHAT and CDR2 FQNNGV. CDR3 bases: TGTGCCAGCAGCTTAGATCGTGGAAGATGGTCCTACAATGAGCAGTTCTTC. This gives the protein CASSLDRGRWSYNEQFF.

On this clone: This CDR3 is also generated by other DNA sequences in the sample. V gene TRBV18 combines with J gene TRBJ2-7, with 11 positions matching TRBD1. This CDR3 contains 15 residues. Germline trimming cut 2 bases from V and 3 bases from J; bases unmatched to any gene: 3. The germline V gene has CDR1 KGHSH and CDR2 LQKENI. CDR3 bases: TGTGCCAGCTCACCAGCGGGGACAGGGGGCTACGAGCAGTACTTC. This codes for CASSPAGTGGYEQYF.

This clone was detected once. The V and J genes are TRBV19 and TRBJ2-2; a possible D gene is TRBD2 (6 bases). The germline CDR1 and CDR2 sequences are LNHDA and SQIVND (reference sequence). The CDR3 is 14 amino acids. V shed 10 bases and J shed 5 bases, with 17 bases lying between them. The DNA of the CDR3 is TGTGCCATATCGTCGCCAGGGAGGACCGGGGAGCTGTTTTTT. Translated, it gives CAISSPGRTGELFF.

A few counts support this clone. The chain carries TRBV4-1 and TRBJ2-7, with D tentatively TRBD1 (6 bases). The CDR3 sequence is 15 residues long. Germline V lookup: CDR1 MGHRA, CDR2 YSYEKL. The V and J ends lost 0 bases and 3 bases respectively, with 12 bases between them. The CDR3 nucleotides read TGCGCCAGCAGCCAAGATTTGGGGGCGGGCTACGAGCAGTACTTC. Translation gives CASSQDLGAGYEQYF.

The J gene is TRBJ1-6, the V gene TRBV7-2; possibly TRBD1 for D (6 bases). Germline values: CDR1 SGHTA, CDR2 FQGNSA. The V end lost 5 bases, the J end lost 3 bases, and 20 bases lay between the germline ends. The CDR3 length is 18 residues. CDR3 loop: CASSLTGAGANYNSPLHF. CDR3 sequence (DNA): TGTGCCAGCAGCCTCACCGGGGCAGGGGCCAACTATAATTCACCCCTCCACTTT.

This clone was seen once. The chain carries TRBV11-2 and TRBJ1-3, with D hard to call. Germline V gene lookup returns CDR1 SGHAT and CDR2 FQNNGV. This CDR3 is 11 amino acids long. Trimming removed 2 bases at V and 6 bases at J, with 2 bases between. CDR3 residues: CASSLTNTIYF. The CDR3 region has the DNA TGTGCCAGCAGCTTAACAAACACCATATATTTT.

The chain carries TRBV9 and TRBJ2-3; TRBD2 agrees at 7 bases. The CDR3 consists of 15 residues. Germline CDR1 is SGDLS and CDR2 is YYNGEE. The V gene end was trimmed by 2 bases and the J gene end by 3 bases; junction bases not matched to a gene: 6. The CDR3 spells CASSVLAEGTDTQYF. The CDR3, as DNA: TGTGCCAGCAGCGTCCTAGCGGAGGGAACAGATACGCAGTATTTT.

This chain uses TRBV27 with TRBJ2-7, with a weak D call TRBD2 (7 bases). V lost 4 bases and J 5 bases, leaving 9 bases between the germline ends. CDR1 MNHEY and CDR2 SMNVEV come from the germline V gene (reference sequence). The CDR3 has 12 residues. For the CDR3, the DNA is TGTGCCAGCAGTTGGGGGGGCAACGAGCAGTACTTC. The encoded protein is CASSWGGNEQYF.

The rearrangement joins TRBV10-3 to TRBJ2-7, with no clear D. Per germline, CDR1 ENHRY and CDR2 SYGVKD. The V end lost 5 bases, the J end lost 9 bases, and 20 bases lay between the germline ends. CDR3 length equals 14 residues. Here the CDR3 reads CAISYTQRLEAQYF. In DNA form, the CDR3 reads TGTGCCATCAGTTACACACAGCGACTTGAGGCGCAGTACTTC.

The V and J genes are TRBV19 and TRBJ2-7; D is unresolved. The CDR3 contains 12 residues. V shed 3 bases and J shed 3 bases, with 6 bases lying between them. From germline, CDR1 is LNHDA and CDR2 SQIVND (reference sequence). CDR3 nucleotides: TGTGCCAGTAGTATCGTTGGCTACGAGCAGTACTTC. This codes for CASSIVGYEQYF.

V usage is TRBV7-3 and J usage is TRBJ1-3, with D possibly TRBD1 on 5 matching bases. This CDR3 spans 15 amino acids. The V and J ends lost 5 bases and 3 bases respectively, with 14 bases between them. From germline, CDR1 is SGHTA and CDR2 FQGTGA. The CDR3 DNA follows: TGTGCCAGCAGCCCAGGGTCGGGATATGGAAACACCATATATTTT. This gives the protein CASSPGSGYGNTIYF.

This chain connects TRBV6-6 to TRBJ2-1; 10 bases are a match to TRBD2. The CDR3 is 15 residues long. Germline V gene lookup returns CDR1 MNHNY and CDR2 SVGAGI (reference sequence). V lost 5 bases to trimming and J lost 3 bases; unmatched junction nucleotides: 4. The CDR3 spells CASSLTSGDYNEQFF. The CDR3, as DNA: TGTGCCAGCAGTCTTACTAGCGGGGACTACAATGAGCAGTTCTTC.

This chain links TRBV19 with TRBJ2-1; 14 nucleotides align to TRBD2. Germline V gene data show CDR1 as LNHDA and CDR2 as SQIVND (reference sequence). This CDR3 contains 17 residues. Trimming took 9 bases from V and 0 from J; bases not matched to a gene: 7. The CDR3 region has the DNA TGTGCCAGCGGAACCGGGACTAGCGGGGGCTCCTACAATGAGCAGTTCTTC. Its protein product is CASGTGTSGGSYNEQFF.

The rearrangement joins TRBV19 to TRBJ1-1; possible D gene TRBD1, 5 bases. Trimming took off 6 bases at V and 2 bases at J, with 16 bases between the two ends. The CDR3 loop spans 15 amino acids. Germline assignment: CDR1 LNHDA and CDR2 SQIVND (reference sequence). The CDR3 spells CASSLQSGTNTEAFF. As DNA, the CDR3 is TGTGCCAGTAGCCTCCAGAGCGGGACTAACACTGAAGCTTTCTTT.

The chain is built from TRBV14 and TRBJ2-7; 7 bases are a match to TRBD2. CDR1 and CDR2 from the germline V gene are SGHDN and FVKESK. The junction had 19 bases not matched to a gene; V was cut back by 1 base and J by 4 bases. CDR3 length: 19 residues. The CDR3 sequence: CASSQGTGEGQTNPYEQYF. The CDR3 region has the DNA TGTGCCAGCAGCCAAGGAACGGGGGAGGGCCAAACTAATCCGTACGAGCAGTACTTC.

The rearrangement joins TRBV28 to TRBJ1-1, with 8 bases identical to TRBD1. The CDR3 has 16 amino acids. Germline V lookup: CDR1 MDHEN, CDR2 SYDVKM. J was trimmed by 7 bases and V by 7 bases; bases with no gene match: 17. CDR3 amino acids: CASTPGGAQIFREAFF. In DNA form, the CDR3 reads TGTGCCAGCACCCCAGGGGGCGCCCAGATTTTTCGTGAAGCTTTCTTT.

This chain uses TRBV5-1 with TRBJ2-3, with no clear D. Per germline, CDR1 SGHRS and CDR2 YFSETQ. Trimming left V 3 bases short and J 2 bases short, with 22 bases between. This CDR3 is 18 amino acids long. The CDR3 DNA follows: TGCGCCAGCAGCTCTGGCCTGCCTTTCTCAACATTCACAGATACGCAGTATTTT. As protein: CASSSGLPFSTFTDTQYF.

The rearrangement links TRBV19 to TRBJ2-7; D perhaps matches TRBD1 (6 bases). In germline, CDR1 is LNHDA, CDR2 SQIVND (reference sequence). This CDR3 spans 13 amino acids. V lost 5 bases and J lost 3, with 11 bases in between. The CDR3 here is CASSLQGDYEQYF. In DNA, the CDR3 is TGTGCCAGTAGTTTACAGGGAGACTACGAGCAGTACTTC.

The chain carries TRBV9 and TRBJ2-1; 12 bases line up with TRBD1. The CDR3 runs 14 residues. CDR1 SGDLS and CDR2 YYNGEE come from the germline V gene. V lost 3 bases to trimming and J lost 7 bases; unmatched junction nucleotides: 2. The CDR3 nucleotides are TGTGCCAGCAGCGAGGGACAGGGGGCAAATGAGCAGTTCTTC. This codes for CASSEGQGANEQFF.

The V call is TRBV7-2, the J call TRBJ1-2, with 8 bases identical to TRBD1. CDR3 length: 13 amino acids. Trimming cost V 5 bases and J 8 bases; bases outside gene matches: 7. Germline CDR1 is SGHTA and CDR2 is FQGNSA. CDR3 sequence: CASSDFRGQGYTF. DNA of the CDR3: TGTGCCAGCAGCGACTTCAGGGGGCAAGGCTACACCTTC.

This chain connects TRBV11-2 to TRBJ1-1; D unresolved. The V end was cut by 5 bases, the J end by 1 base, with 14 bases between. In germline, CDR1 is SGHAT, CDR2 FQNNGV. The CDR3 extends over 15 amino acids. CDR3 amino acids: CASSPPPGWNTEAFF. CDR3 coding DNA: TGTGCCAGCAGCCCCCCCCCGGGTTGGAACACTGAAGCTTTCTTT.

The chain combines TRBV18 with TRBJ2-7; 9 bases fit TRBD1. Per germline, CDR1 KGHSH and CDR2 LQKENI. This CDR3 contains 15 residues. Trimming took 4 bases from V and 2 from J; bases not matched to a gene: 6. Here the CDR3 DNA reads TGTGCCAGCTCACAGCCGACAGGGGGAGCCTACGAGCAGTACTTC. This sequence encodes CASSQPTGGAYEQYF.

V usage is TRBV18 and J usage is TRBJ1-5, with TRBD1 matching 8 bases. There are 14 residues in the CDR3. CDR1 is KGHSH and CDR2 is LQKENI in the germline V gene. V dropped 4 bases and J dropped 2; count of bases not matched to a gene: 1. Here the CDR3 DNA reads TGTGCCAGCTCACAGGGACAGGGCAATCAGCCCCAGCATTTT. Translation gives CASSQGQGNQPQHF. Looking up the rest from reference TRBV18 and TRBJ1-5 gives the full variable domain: NAGVMQNPRHLVRRRGQEARLRCSPMKGHSHVYWYRQLPEEGLKFMVYLQKENIIDESGMPKERFSAEFPKEGPSILRIQQVVRGDSAAYFCASSQGQGNQPQHFGDGTRLSIL.

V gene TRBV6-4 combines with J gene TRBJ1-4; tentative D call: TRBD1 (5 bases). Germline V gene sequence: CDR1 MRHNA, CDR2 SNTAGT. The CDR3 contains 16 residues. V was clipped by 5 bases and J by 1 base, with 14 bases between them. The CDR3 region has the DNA TGTGCCAGCAGTATTCATTGGAGGGGAACTAATGAAAAACTGTTTTTT. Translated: CASSIHWRGTNEKLFF.

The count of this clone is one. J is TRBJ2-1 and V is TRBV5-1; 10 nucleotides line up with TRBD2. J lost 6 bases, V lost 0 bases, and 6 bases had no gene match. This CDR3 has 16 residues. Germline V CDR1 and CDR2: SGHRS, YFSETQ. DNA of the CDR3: TGCGCCAGCAGCTTGGGGCTAGCGGGGGCCAGCAATGAGCAGTTCTTC. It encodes CASSLGLAGASNEQFF.

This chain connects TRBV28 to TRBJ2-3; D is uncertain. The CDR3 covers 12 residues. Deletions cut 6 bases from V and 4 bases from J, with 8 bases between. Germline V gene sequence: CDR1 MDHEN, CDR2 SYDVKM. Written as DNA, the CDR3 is TGTGCCAGCAGCCTCTCGGCAGATACGCAGTATTTT. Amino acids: CASSLSADTQYF.

In DNA, the CDR3 is TGCGCCAGCAGCCAAGACCCTAGCGGGAGTAAAGGCAAGACCCAGTACTTC. Translating it yields CASSQDPSGSKGKTQYF. V gene TRBV4-1 combines with J gene TRBJ2-5; 10 bases map to TRBD2. The germline CDR1 and CDR2 sequences are MGHRA and YSYEKL. CDR3 size: 17 residues. V shed 0 bases, J shed 6 bases, and the junction held 10 bases outside the gene matches.

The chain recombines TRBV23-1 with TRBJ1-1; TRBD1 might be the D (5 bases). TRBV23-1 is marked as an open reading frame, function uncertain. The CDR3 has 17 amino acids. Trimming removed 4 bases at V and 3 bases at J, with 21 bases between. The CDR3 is CASSLTPGGGSHTEAFF. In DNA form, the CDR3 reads TGCGCCAGCAGTCTTACCCCCGGTGGGGGATCCCACACTGAAGCTTTCTTT.

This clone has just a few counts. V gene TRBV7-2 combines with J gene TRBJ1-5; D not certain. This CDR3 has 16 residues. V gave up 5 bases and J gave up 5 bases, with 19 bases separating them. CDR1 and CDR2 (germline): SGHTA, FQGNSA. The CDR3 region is CASSQSPYLADQPQHF. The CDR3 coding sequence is TGTGCCAGCAGCCAGAGCCCTTACCTGGCGGATCAGCCCCAGCATTTT.

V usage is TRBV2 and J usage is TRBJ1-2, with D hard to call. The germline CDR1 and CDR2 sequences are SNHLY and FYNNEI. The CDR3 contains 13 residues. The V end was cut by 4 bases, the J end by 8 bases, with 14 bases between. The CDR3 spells CASSVFVGIGYTF. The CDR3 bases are TGTGCCAGCAGTGTGTTTGTCGGTATCGGCTACACCTTC. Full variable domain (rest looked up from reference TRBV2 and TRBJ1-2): EPEVTQTPSHQVTQMGQEVILRCVPISNHLYFYWYRQILGQKVEFLVSFYNNEISEKSEIFDDQFSVERPDGSNFTLKIRSTKLEDSAMYFCASSVFVGIGYTFGSGTRLTVV.